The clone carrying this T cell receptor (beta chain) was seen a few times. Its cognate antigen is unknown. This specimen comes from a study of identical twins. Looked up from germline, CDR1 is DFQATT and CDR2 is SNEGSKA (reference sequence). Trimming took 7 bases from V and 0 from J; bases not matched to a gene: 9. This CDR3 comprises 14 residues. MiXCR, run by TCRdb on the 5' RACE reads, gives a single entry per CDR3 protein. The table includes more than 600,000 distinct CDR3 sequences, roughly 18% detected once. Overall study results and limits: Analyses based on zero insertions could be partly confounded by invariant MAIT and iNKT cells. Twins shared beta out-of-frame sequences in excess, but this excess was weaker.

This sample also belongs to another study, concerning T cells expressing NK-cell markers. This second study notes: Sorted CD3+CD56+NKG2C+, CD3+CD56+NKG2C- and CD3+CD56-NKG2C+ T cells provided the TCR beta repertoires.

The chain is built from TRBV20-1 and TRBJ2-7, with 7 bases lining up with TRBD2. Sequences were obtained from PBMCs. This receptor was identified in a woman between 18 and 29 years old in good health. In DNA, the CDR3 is TGCAGTGTTCAAAGCGGGAAGAGCTCCTACGAGCAGTACTTC. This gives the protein CSVQSGKSSYEQYF.